The 11 T cell receptor beta chains below all came from one sample that was sequenced in a study of OX40 agonist ivuxolimab in advanced cancers. Assay used: immunoSEQ multiplex PCR; TCRdb lists only in-frame clones, some missing. The table lists about 44,000 clones, 80% to 95% of them singletons. The sample here was CD4+ or CD8+ T cells sorted from blood, taken in a trial of the OX40 agonist ivuxolimab. These receptors were obtained from an adult with an advanced solid tumor such as melanoma, head and neck, liver or kidney cancer.

For the CDR3, the DNA is TGTGCCAGCAGCAAAAGCGGGACAGTGACTAGCGGGACCGGGCAGTTCTTC. Translating it yields CASSKSGTVTSGTGQFF. The chain couples TRBV21-1 to TRBJ2-1; TRBD2, as called in the table, went unchecked against the DNA. TRBV21-1 is a known pseudogene. This CDR3 is built from 17 residues.

This clone was counted once. The V and J genes are TRBV4-1 and TRBJ2-1; TRBD1 is a possible D gene (6 bases). The CDR3 has 16 residues. V was cut by 4 bases and J by 2 bases, with 15 bases left in between. The germline V gene encodes CDR1 MGHRA and CDR2 YSYEKL. CDR3 sequence: CASSPEGVVAYNEQFF. The DNA for the CDR3 is TGCGCCAGCAGCCCCGAGGGGGTAGTAGCCTACAATGAGCAGTTCTTC.

This chain joins TRBV5-6 and TRBJ2-3; D is unclear. V lost 3 bases and J 0 bases, leaving 2 bases between the germline ends. Germline assignment: CDR1 SGHDT and CDR2 YYEEEE. The length of the CDR3 is 12 residues. CDR3 bases: TGTGCCAGCAGCTCTAGCACAGATACGCAGTATTTT. This codes for CASSSSTDTQYF. Full variable domain (missing parts from reference TRBV5-6 and TRBJ2-3): DAGVTQSPTHLIKTRGQQVTLRCSPKSGHDTVSWYQQALGQGPQFIFQYYEEEERQRGNFPDRFSGHQFPNYSSELNVNALLLGDSALYLCASSSSTDTQYFGPGTRLTVL.

This chain uses TRBV5-6 with TRBJ2-3; 11 positions match TRBD2. The CDR3 is 18 residues long. Germline-derived CDR1 and CDR2 are SGHDT and YYEEEE. V shed 2 bases and J 3 bases; nucleotides not matched to a gene: 11. As DNA, the CDR3 is TGTGCCAGCAGCTTAAAGGTCCCGAGACTAGCGGGGACAGATACGCAGTATTTT. This sequence encodes CASSLKVPRLAGTDTQYF.

The count of this clone is one. The chain carries TRBV4-1 and TRBJ2-7, with D possibly matching TRBD1 (5 bases). Germline V gives CDR1 MGHRA, CDR2 YSYEKL. V shed 0 bases and J shed 4 bases, with 13 bases lying between them. This CDR3 is built from 15 residues. The DNA of the CDR3 is TGCGCCAGCAGCCAAGAGACAGCGCATGGATACGAGCAGTACTTC. Translating it yields CASSQETAHGYEQYF.

The J gene is TRBJ2-1, the V gene TRBV11-2; 9 positions match TRBD1. Germline V gene sequence: CDR1 SGHAT, CDR2 FQNNGV. The V gene end was trimmed by 4 bases and the J gene end by 8 bases; junction bases not matched to a gene: 6. This CDR3 region has 14 residues. Here the CDR3 reads CASSSTGGGHEQFF. The DNA of the CDR3 is TGTGCCAGCAGCTCGACAGGGGGGGGTCATGAGCAGTTCTTC.

The chain carries TRBV29-1 and TRBJ2-7, with 9 bases lining up with TRBD2. From germline, CDR1 is SQVTM and CDR2 ANQGSEA. Trimming cost V 7 bases and J 2 bases; bases outside gene matches: 15. The CDR3 contains 16 residues. CDR3 region: CSALTSGSGRPYEQYF. CDR3 coding DNA: TGCAGCGCACTAACCTCTGGTAGCGGGAGACCCTACGAGCAGTACTTC.

The gene calls are TRBV4-3 and TRBJ2-1; D call uncertain. Germline values: CDR1 LGHNA, CDR2 YSLEER. The germline V and J ends were trimmed by 4 bases and 0 bases, with 16 bases remaining between them. This CDR3 comprises 17 residues. The CDR3 DNA reads TGCGCCAGCAGCCCCACGGTCTCCCTGAGCTCCTACAATGAGCAGTTCTTC. Its translation: CASSPTVSLSSYNEQFF.

V gene TRBV27 combines with J gene TRBJ2-5; 8 bases are shared with TRBD1. The DNA matches TRBJ2-7 better at its end, which makes the J call doubtful. CDR3 size: 14 residues. Germline V gene sequence: CDR1 MNHEY, CDR2 SMNVEV (reference sequence). CDR3 coding DNA: TGTGCCAGCAGTTTGTTGGGACAGGCTTACGAGCAGTACTTC. It specifies CASSLLGQAYEQYF.

The chain links TRBV6-1 to TRBJ1-2; D ambiguous. The CDR3 covers 14 residues. Germline CDR1 MNHNS, CDR2 SASEGT. Trimming took off 0 bases at V and 7 bases at J, with 12 bases between the two ends. Here the CDR3 DNA reads TGTGCCAGCAGTGAAGCAGTGGGAGTGAGTGGCTACACCTTC. It translates to CASSEAVGVSGYTF.

The rearrangement joins TRBV11-2 to TRBJ2-1; 8 nucleotides align to TRBD2. The germline V gene has CDR1 SGHAT and CDR2 FQNNGV. The CDR3 is 16 amino acids. With V trimmed by 5 bases and J by 8 bases, 14 bases remained unmatched. CDR3 region: CASSPRIPAGVYEQFF. The CDR3, as DNA: TGTGCCAGCAGCCCCCGAATCCCAGCGGGAGTCTATGAGCAGTTCTTC.